This T cell receptor (beta chain) was identified in a study of siplizumab effects on memory and regulatory T cells. Method: immunoSEQ multiplex PCR; TCRdb's copy keeps in-frame clones and lacks some. The sample comprises fewer than 130,000 clones, 80% to 95% of which are singletons, and about 1.5% rests with the top ten. Trimming removed 6 bases from V and 4 bases from J; junction bases left unmatched: 6. The CDR3 spans 13 residues. Germline V lookup: CDR1 MNHEY, CDR2 SMNVEV (reference sequence). J is TRBJ2-7 and V is TRBV27; the match to TRBD1 covers 7 bases. The material sequenced was CD4+ T cells sorted from blood. This TCR was recovered from a human donor in good health. This CDR3 is CASSRQGVYEQYF. DNA for the CDR3: TGTGCCAGCAGCCGACAGGGTGTGTACGAGCAGTACTTC.